This T cell receptor (beta chain) was documented in a study of blood T cell repertoires in COVID-19. Assay used: immunoSEQ multiplex PCR; TCRdb lists only in-frame clones, some missing. Seen here are under 250,000 clones, about 91% observed once, and the top ten hold just over 2.5%. V shed 3 bases and J shed 7 bases, with 10 bases lying between them. Germline V lookup: CDR1 SGHKS, CDR2 YYEKEE (reference sequence). The CDR3 extends over 12 amino acids. The clonotype comes from a woman aged 25 to 39 with acute COVID-19. V usage is TRBV5-5 and J usage is TRBJ1-1; D remains unclear. Sequenced input: PBMCs or T cells enriched from blood (not recorded which). The CDR3 DNA reads as TGTGCCAGCAGCTCAACGGGTCTTGAAGCTTTCTTT. It codes for CASSSTGLEAFF.